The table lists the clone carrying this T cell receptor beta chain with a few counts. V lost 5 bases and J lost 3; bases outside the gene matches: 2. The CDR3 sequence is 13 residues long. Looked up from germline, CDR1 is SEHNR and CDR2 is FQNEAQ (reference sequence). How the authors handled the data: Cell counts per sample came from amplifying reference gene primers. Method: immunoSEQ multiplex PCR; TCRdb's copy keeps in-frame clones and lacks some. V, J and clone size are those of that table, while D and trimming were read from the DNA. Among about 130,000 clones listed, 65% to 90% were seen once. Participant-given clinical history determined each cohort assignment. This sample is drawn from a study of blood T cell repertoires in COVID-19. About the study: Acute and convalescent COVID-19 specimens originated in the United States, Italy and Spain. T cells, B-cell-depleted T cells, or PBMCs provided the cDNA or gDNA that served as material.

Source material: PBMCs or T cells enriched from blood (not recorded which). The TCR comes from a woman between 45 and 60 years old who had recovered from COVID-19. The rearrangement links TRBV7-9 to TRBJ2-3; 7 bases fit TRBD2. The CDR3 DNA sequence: TGTGCCAGCAGCAGGACTAGTACAGATACGCAGTATTTT. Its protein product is CASSRTSTDTQYF.